This passage covers 3 T cell receptor beta chains from one sample sequenced in a study of post-analysis software for immune sequencing data. General study results and limits: TRBV5-6, TRBV5-1 and TRBV20-1 were among 4 or 5 TRBV segments more frequent in patients than controls.

Their specific antigens are unknown. Every TCR beta cDNA library bore unique molecular identifiers. TCRdb fed the PCR reads into MiXCR, producing one record per CDR3 protein. The sample lists 600,000 to 700,000 distinct CDR3 sequences, 59% occurring once. Sequenced input: blood. Receptor source: a girl between 2 and 10 years old with multiple sclerosis.

Only a few counts were recorded for this clonotype. V and J are TRBV20-1 and TRBJ2-1; 13 positions match TRBD2. After removal of 6 bases from V and 5 bases from J, the junction contained 4 bases not matched to a gene. CDR1 and CDR2 from the germline V gene are DFQATT and SNEGSKA (reference sequence). The CDR3 covers 14 residues. The CDR3 sequence: CSALGTSGDNEQFF. CDR3 nucleotides: TGCAGTGCGCTCGGGACTAGCGGGGACAATGAGCAGTTCTTC.

V gene TRBV4-3 combines with J gene TRBJ2-5; 10 bases are shared with TRBD2. Germline CDR1 reads LGHNA; CDR2 reads YSLEER. Germline trimming cut 0 bases from V and 5 bases from J; bases unmatched to any gene: 9. This CDR3 comprises 17 residues. CDR3 DNA sequence: TGCGCCAGCAGCCAAGATCTGGCTAGCGGGGGCGGGGAGACCCAGTACTTC. Protein: CASSQDLASGGGETQYF.

This clonotype was found a few times. The chain links TRBV6-6 to TRBJ2-7; 10 bases fit TRBD2. CDR3 length: 16 amino acids. The germline CDR1 and CDR2 sequences are MNHNY and SVGAGI (reference sequence). The V and J ends lost 0 bases and 3 bases, in that order; junction bases with no gene match: 5. The CDR3 sequence: CASSYSKREGHYEQYF. Here the CDR3 DNA reads TGTGCCAGCAGTTACTCCAAGCGGGAGGGCCACTACGAGCAGTACTTC.